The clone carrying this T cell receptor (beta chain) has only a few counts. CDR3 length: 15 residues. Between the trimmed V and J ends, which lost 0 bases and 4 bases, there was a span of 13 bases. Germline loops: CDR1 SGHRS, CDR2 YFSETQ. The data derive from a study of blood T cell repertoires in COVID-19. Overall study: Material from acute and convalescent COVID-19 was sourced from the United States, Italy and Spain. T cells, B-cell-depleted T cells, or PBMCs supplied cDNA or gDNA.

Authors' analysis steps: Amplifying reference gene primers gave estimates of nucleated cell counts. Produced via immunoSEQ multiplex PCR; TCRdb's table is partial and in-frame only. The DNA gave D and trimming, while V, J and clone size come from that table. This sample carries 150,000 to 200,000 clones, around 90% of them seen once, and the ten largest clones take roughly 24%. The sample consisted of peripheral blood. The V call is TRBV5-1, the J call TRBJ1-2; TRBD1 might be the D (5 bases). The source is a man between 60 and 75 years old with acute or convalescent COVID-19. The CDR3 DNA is TGCGCCAGCAGCTTGGAGGCGGGGCGCAGCTATGGCTACACCTTC. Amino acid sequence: CASSLEAGRSYGYTF.